A selection of T cell receptor beta chains follows, all from one sample in a study of T cells after yellow fever vaccination. Each CDR3 protein gets one entry after TCRdb re-called the 5' RACE reads with MiXCR. The sample holds 500,000 to 650,000 distinct CDR3 sequences, about 12% seen once. Sample: PBMCs, taken on the day of the yellow fever booster vaccination. All receptors derive from a man younger than 40 who received the YFV17D yellow fever vaccine. CDR3s include the opening cysteine and the closing phenylalanine or tryptophan. A D gene is named only where the DNA matches it firmly. Expanded clones are given a class, and other clones once, few, many or no size at all.

J	size	D	V	length	DNA	CDR3
TRBJ2-3	NA	NA	TRBV29-1	12	TGCAGCGTTGAGGAGCGGGTTGATACGCAGTATTTT	CSVEERVDTQYF
TRBJ2-7	NA	TRBD2	TRBV19	15	TGTGCCAGTAGTATTCAAGCGGGGTACTCCTACGAGCAGTACTTC	CASSIQAGYSYEQYF
TRBJ2-7	many	TRBD1	TRBV5-5	14	TGTGCCAGCAGCTCGGGACAGGTCGTTCACGAGCAGTACTTC	CASSSGQVVHEQYF
TRBJ2-7	NA	NA	TRBV20-1	14	TGCAGTGCTAGAGAGGTCGGTGTTCCCTACGAGCAGTACTTC	CSAREVGVPYEQYF
TRBJ2-4	NA	NA	TRBV14	19	TGTGCCAGCAGCCAAGATTCATCGGCCAATGTTAAAGCCAAAAACATTCAGTACTTC	CASSQDSSANVKAKNIQYF
TRBJ2-1	NA	TRBD2	TRBV10-2	14	TGCGCCAGCAATACGGATAGCGGGTACAATGAGCAGTTCTTC	CASNTDSGYNEQFF
TRBJ1-3	few	NA	TRBV20-1	14	TGCAGTGCTTCAACCGGAGCGGCTGGAAACACCATATATTTT	CSASTGAAGNTIYF
TRBJ2-2	few	TRBD1	TRBV27	16	TGTGCCAGCAGTTTATCCGGGACAGGGTATGCCGGGGAGCTGTTTTTT	CASSLSGTGYAGELFF
TRBJ2-7	few	NA	TRBV30	12	TGTGCCTGGAGTGTAGGCCAATACGAGCAGTACTTC	CAWSVGQYEQYF
TRBJ1-3	NA	NA	TRBV6-1	14	TGTGCCAGCAGTGACAGGGGAGTTGGAAACACCATATATTTT	CASSDRGVGNTIYF
TRBJ2-3	NA	NA	TRBV9	12	TGTGCCAGCAGCTCGGGACTCCTTCGTCCCCATTTT	CASSSGLLRPHF
TRBJ2-7	few	NA	TRBV20-1	13	TGCAGTGCTAGAGAGCGGTCCTACGAGGAGCAGTACTTC	CSARERSYEEQYF
TRBJ2-2	NA	TRBD2	TRBV9	18	TGTGCCAGCAGCGTAGAAATTTTAGCGGGAGGCAAAACCGGGGAGCTGTTTTTT	CASSVEILAGGKTGELFF
TRBJ2-4	few	NA	TRBV29-1	14	TGCAGCGTTGAACAGGGTGGAGTAGGGGACATTCAGTACTTC	CSVEQGGVGDIQYF
TRBJ2-3	NA	TRBD2	TRBV23-1	16	TGCGCCAGCAGTCGAGGGACTAGCGGGAGTGGGGATACGCAGTATTTT	CASSRGTSGSGDTQYF
TRBJ2-1	NA	TRBD2	TRBV4-2	15	TGTGCCAGCAGCCCGCCTAGCGGGAAAGGCCATGAGCAGTTCTTC	CASSPPSGKGHEQFF
TRBJ2-3	few	TRBD2	TRBV10-3	16	TGTGCCATCAGTGAGTCGTCTAGCGGGAGTGGGGATACGCAGTATTTT	CAISESSSGSGDTQYF
TRBJ2-7	few	TRBD2	TRBV7-2	17	TGTGCCAGCAGCTACAAATCTACTAGCGGGAGCTCCTACGAGCAGTACTTC	CASSYKSTSGSSYEQYF
TRBJ1-2	NA	NA	TRBV10-2	12	TGCGCCAGCAGTGACGACGGGGATGGCTACACCTTC	CASSDDGDGYTF
TRBJ1-5	NA	NA	TRBV2	15	TGTGCCAGCAGTGGGACGGCGTATAGCAATCAGCCCCAGCATTTT	CASSGTAYSNQPQHF
TRBJ2-1	few	NA	TRBV6-5	12	TGTGCCAGCAGTTACTCACACAATGAGCAGTTCTTC	CASSYSHNEQFF
TRBJ2-2	few	NA	TRBV7-9	15	TGTGCCAGCAGGGAAAGGACGACGTTGACCGGGGAGCTGTTTTTT	CASRERTTLTGELFF
TRBJ2-3	NA	TRBD2	TRBV19	14	TGTGCCAGTACGGCGGGAGGGCCCTGGGATACGCAGTATTTT	CASTAGGPWDTQYF
TRBJ2-2	many	TRBD1	TRBV6-2/TRBV6-3	16	TGTGCCAGCAGTTCGCCTACCGGGACAGGGGCCGGGGAGCTGTTTTTT	CASSSPTGTGAGELFF
TRBJ1-6	few	TRBD1	TRBV12-3/TRBV12-4	15	TGTGCCAGCAGTTTGGAGGGACAGCTTAATTCACCCCTCCACTTT	CASSLEGQLNSPLHF
TRBJ2-3	few	TRBD2	TRBV4-3	17	TGCGCCAGCAGCCGAGAGGGGGTCCTAGCGGGTGGAGATACGCAGTATTTT	CASSREGVLAGGDTQYF
TRBJ1-1	NA	NA	TRBV9	16	TGTGCCAGCAGCGTAGTCGACGGACAGCAGAACACTGAAGCTTTCTTT	CASSVVDGQQNTEAFF
TRBJ2-7	NA	NA	TRBV4-1	14	TGCGCCAGCAGCCAAGATGCGGGTGCCTACGAGCAGTACTTC	CASSQDAGAYEQYF
TRBJ2-2	NA	NA	TRBV7-7	15	TGTGCTAGCAGCCCTGACAGAAGATCCACCGGGGAGCTGTTTTTT	CASSPDRRSTGELFF
TRBJ2-3	few	TRBD1	TRBV9	16	TGTGCCAGCAGCGTAGAGGGACAGCCTTTCACAGATACGCAGTATTTT	CASSVEGQPFTDTQYF
TRBJ2-7	few	TRBD2	TRBV6-1	14	TGTGCCAGCGTGGGAGGGGCTTTTAGGAACGAGCAGTACTTC	CASVGGAFRNEQYF
TRBJ1-1	few	NA	TRBV5-1	15	TGCGCCAGCAGCAATTACGGCCCAAATACGGGGGCGGCTTTCTTT	CASSNYGPNTGAAFF
TRBJ2-2	NA	NA	TRBV7-8	15	TGTGCCAGCAGCCACCCTGACAAGAACACCGGGGAGCTGTTTTTT	CASSHPDKNTGELFF
TRBJ2-3	few	NA	TRBV23-1	14	TGCGCCAGCAGCACGGGGTTTAAGGCAGATACGCAGTATTTT	CASSTGFKADTQYF
TRBJ1-1	NA	TRBD1	TRBV12-3/TRBV12-4	17	TGTGCCAGCAGTGCGTCGGGACAGGGGGGATCGAACACTGAAGCTTTCTTT	CASSASGQGGSNTEAFF
TRBJ2-3	NA	NA	TRBV20-1	13	TGCAGTGCGCGGGTGCTTTCCACAGATACGCAGTATTTT	CSARVLSTDTQYF
TRBJ2-2	few	NA	TRBV27	16	TGTGCCAGCAGTTTATCGTGGACTAAGGATATCGGGGAGCTGTTTTTT	CASSLSWTKDIGELFF
TRBJ2-6	NA	NA	TRBV25-1	14	TGTGCCAGCAGTAACCAAGCTGGGGCCAACGTCCTGACTTTC	CASSNQAGANVLTF
TRBJ2-7	few	NA	TRBV24-1	13	TGTGCCACCAGTGAAGGGCAGGGCGACGAGCAGTACTTC	CATSEGQGDEQYF
TRBJ2-5	few	TRBD1	TRBV7-2	15	TGTGCCAGCAGCGTTGTGACAGGGGGCGAGGAGACCCAGTACTTC	CASSVVTGGEETQYF
TRBJ2-3	NA	NA	TRBV7-2	16	TGTGCCAGCAGCTTAAAGAGGCTAGCGTCGGGGGATACGCAGTATTTT	CASSLKRLASGDTQYF
TRBJ1-1	NA	NA	TRBV7-2	16	TGTGCCAGCAGCTTACAGCCACAGGGCAGCGGCACTGAAGCTTTCTTT	CASSLQPQGSGTEAFF
TRBJ2-7	NA	NA	TRBV5-1	15	TGCGCCAGCAGCCTCGTCGTCCCGAAGAGGGACGAGCAGTACTTC	CASSLVVPKRDEQYF
TRBJ2-7	few	NA	TRBV6-1	16	TGTGCCAGCAGCTTCCGGCTAGGGGTAAGCTCCTACGAGCAGTACTTC	CASSFRLGVSSYEQYF
TRBJ2-3	NA	NA	TRBV29-1	12	TGCAGCGTTGGGGAGCAGGGGGATACGCAGTATTTT	CSVGEQGDTQYF
TRBJ2-7	NA	NA	TRBV4-1	14	TGCGCCAGCAGCCAAGATTACAGGGAAGGCGAGCAGTACTTC	CASSQDYREGEQYF
TRBJ2-7	NA	TRBD2	TRBV27	17	TGTGCCAGCAGTTTATCTGGGACTAGCGGGAGCATGTACGAGCAGTACTTC	CASSLSGTSGSMYEQYF
TRBJ2-2	few	NA	TRBV19	14	TGTGCCAGTAAGGGCAGGGCGAACACCGGGGAGCTGTTTTTT	CASKGRANTGELFF
TRBJ2-1	few	NA	TRBV12-5	12	TGTGCTAGTGCCCTCCTCCGAAATGAGCAGTTCTTC	CASALLRNEQFF
TRBJ1-3	once	NA	TRBV5-1	14	TGCGCCAGCAGCGGGGATTCGGCTGGAAACACCATATATTTT	CASSGDSAGNTIYF
TRBJ2-1	many	NA	TRBV12-3/TRBV12-4	10	TGTGCCAGCAGTTTCTATGAGCAGTTCTTC	CASSFYEQFF
TRBJ1-2	NA	TRBD1	TRBV3-1	15	TGTGCCAGCAGGGGACAGGGGGCTGACTACTTTGGCTACACCTTC	CASRGQGADYFGYTF
TRBJ2-3	NA	NA	TRBV13	18	TGTGCCAGCAGCCCTCACAGACAGGCTGCAATAGTGACAGATACGCAGTATTTT	CASSPHRQAAIVTDTQYF
TRBJ1-6	NA	NA	TRBV7-2	16	TGTGCCAGCAGCAAACAGGGTCCCCGGTTAGGCTCACCCCTCCACTTT	CASSKQGPRLGSPLHF
TRBJ2-7	NA	NA	TRBV7-2	16	TGTGCCAGCAGCCACCACAGACACCCGGGAGAGAACGAGCAGTACTTC	CASSHHRHPGENEQYF
TRBJ1-1	NA	NA	TRBV6-2/TRBV6-3	16	TGTGCCAGCAGTTACTCGAGTCCAGGGGTGGGAACTGAAGCTTTCTTT	CASSYSSPGVGTEAFF
TRBJ1-5	NA	NA	TRBV4-2	14	TGTGCCAGCAGCCAAGAGGACGGGTATCAGCCCCAGCATTTT	CASSQEDGYQPQHF
TRBJ2-5	many	NA	TRBV5-1	12	TGCGCCAGCAGCCCAACCGGCCCCACCCAGTACTTC	CASSPTGPTQYF
TRBJ2-3	NA	TRBD2	TRBV12-3/TRBV12-4	18	TGTGCCAGCAGCCACGGGACTAGCGGGAAGGGCCAACCAGATACGCAGTATTTT	CASSHGTSGKGQPDTQYF